The clone carrying this T cell receptor beta chain has at least ten counts. The data stem from a study of CD8 T cells in ankylosing spondylitis. Via MiXCR, TCRdb re-called the 5' RACE reads, giving one row per CDR3 protein. The sample yields around 130,000 distinct CDR3 sequences, roughly an eighth seen once. V was pared by 0 bases and J by 3 bases, with 9 bases between. Germline-derived CDR1 and CDR2 are DFQATT and SNEGSKA (reference sequence). This CDR3 has 13 amino acids. The receptor was derived from a female donor with ankylosing spondylitis or in good health (not recorded which). Sequenced: blood, either unsorted or a sorted T cell fraction (not recorded which). The gene calls are TRBV20-1 and TRBJ2-7; D possibly uses TRBD1 or TRBD2 (5 bases each). In nucleotides, the CDR3 is TGCAGTGCTAGAGATATGAGGGGCTACGAGCAGTACTTC. Residues: CSARDMRGYEQYF.